Included here is one T cell receptor beta chain sequence, with context. Its antigen is as yet unknown. The entry originates in a study of T cell responses to AZD1222 COVID-19 vaccine. Measured with immunoSEQ multiplex PCR; TCRdb has only the in-frame clones, and not every one. This sample has over 120,000 clones, with 92% found just once. CDR3 length: 14 residues. V shed 2 bases and J shed 11 bases, with 13 bases lying between them. Germline V lookup: CDR1 LGHNA, CDR2 YSLEER. Study-wide points: The donor group comprised mostly white British people and more females; the analysis possibly underestimated clonal diversity. Regions 160-218 and 743-854 held dominance among vaccine-associated CD4 TCRs, which spanned spike. Samples come after the peak T cell response, not at day 14. Close to half of spike-specific TCRs reportedly recognize unmutated variant regions.

This sequence originates from an adult who received the AZD1222 COVID-19 vaccine. V gene TRBV4-3 combines with J gene TRBJ1-6; D may be TRBD1 (6 bases). Sample: peripheral blood, taken 28 days after the second AZD1222 dose. The CDR3 DNA sequence: TGCGCCAGCAGCCAAACAGGGATGAGGACACCCCTCCACTTT. This gives the protein CASSQTGMRTPLHF.